In this sample, the clone carrying this TCR beta chain turned up many times. The antigen remains undetermined. Active moderate-to-severe ophthalmopathy, Clinical Activity Score at least 3, NOSPECS at least 4, under 3 months' duration. Uncontrolled infection, other autoimmune disease, pregnancy or lactation barred patients from enrollment. The source of the sample is a study of T cells in Graves' hyperthyroidism and ophthalmopathy. Study as a whole: Peripheral blood specimens were obtained at initial diagnosis, prior to any treatment.

Study-level points and caveats: Clonotypes that were expanded in thyroid above 0.001 mostly appeared in blood too.

The source material, RNA transcripts, was used to amplify TCR beta CDR3 regions. An initial round of RT-PCR targeting the TCR CDR3 relied on the HTBI primer set. From the multiplex PCR reads, TCRdb called clonotypes with MiXCR, one entry per CDR3 protein. The profile shows around 350,000 distinct CDR3 sequences, roughly 15% of them singletons. Germline assignment: CDR1 KGHDR and CDR2 SFDVKD. V trimming: 5 bases; J trimming: 0 bases; junction bases outside the gene matches: 8. The CDR3 has 17 residues. Sequenced sample: blood. The TCR originated in a woman aged 55-70 years with Graves' ophthalmopathy. The rearrangement uses TRBV24-1 and TRBJ2-5; TRBD2 matches at 10 bases. This chain's CDR3 is CATSGLSGRGYQETQYF. CDR3 in DNA: TGTGCCACCAGTGGTTTAAGCGGGAGGGGGTACCAAGAGACCCAGTACTTC.